This TCR beta chain was retrieved from a study of blood T cells in healthy people across ages. Study outcomes and limitations: While age rose, TCR beta diversity per million T cells dropped in a roughly linear way.

This clonotype appeared a few times. Its antigen remains unidentified. Alongside a J-beta primer mix, a sample-barcoded 5' primer served in a second PCR lasting roughly 7 to 11 cycles. A minimum of 2.5 million CDR3-containing paired-end reads was obtained for each sample. TCRdb called the 5' RACE reads again in MiXCR, with one record for every CDR3 protein. The table lists around 940,000 distinct CDR3 sequences, 45% to 60% of them singletons. The receptor was derived from a woman aged 55-69 years in good health. The sequencing input was blood.

Here the CDR3 DNA reads TGCGCCAGCAGCCGGGATTGGGCCACAGATACGCAGTATTTT. It codes for CASSRDWATDTQYF. This chain uses TRBV5-1 with TRBJ2-3, with D possibly TRBD2 on 5 matching bases. The CDR3 sequence is 14 residues long. CDR1 SGHRS and CDR2 YFSETQ come from the germline V gene. V was pared by 4 bases and J by 2 bases, with 11 bases between.